The present T cell receptor (beta chain) was sequenced within a study of T-cell memory formation after mild COVID-19. Study overall: Largely donor-specific TCR clusters were found. Study conclusions and caveats: CD4+ clones that contracted lay mainly in CM and EM; CD8+ ones lay in EMRA. For second-wave clones that peaked at day 37, SARS-CoV-2 specificity went unverified. In pre-infection memory, a portion of responding clones appeared, which suggested that cross-reactive memory joined.

In the case of this clonotype: As yet, its antigen is unknown.

TCRdb redid the calling of the 5' RACE reads with MiXCR, one entry per CDR3 protein. The sample yields roughly 310,000 distinct CDR3 sequences, around 15% seen once. The sequence was obtained from a man aged 18 to 29 who had mild COVID-19 (a few samples of this study predate the infection). Cell type and time point are not known. The sample was PBMCs or a T cell subset sorted from them (not recorded which).

The CDR3 nucleotides are TGCAGCGCGAAGGTTAGCACTGAAGCTTTCTTT. It encodes CSAKVSTEAFF. The chain links TRBV29-1 to TRBJ1-1; unclear D gene. This CDR3 region has 11 residues. Germline V CDR1 and CDR2: SQVTM, ANQGSEA. Trimming removed 7 bases at V and 4 bases at J, with 10 bases between.